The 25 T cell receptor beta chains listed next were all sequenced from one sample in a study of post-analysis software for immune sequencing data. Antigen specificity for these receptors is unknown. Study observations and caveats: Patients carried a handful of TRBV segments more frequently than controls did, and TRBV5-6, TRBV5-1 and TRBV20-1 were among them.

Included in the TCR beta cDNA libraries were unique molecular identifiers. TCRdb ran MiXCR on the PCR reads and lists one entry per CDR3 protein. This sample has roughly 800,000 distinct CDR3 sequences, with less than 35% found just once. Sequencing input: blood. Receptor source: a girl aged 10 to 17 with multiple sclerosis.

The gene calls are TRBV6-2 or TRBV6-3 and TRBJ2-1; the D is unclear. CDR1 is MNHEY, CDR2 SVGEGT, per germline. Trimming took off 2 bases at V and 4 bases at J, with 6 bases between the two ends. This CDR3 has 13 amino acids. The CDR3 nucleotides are TGTGCCAGCAGTTACCCTGGTTACAATGAGCAGTTCTTC. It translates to CASSYPGYNEQFF.

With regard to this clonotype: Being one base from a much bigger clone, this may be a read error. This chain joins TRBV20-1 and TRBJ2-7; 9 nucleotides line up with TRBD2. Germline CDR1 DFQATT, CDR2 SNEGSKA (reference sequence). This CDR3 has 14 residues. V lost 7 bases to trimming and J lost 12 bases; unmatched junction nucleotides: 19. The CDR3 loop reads CSVLPAGGEETRYF. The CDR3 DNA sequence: TGCAGTGTTCTCCCTGCGGGAGGGGAAGAGACCCGGTACTTC.

CDR3 DNA sequence: TGTGCCAGCAGTACCCTACTAGCGGGATTGGCAGATACGCAGTATTTT. It translates to CASSTLLAGLADTQYF. The gene calls are TRBV6-2 or TRBV6-3 and TRBJ2-3; 10 positions match TRBD2. Trimming cost V 5 bases and J 4 bases; bases outside gene matches: 9. This CDR3 region has 16 residues. CDR1 and CDR2 (germline): MNHEY, SVGEGT.

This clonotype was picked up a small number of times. In DNA, the CDR3 is TGCAGCGTTGCATTGGAGACCCGGTACTTC. It encodes CSVALETRYF. This chain links TRBV29-1 with TRBJ2-7, with D unresolved. The CDR3 is 10 amino acids. Trimming left V 4 bases short and J 12 bases short, with 13 bases between. CDR1 and CDR2 from the germline V gene are SQVTM and ANQGSEA.

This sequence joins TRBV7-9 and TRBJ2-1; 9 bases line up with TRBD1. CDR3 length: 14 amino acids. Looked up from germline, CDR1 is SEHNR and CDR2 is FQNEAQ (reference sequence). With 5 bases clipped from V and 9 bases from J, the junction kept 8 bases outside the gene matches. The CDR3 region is CASSTPGQGPEQFF. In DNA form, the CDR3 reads TGTGCCAGCAGCACCCCGGGACAGGGTCCTGAGCAGTTCTTC. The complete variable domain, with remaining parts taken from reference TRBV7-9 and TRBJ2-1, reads DTGVSQNPRHKITKRGQNVTFRCDPISEHNRLYWYRQTLGQGPEFLTYFQNEAQLEKSRLLSDRFSAERPKGSFSTLEIQRTEQGDSAMYLCASSTPGQGPEQFFGPGTRLTVL.

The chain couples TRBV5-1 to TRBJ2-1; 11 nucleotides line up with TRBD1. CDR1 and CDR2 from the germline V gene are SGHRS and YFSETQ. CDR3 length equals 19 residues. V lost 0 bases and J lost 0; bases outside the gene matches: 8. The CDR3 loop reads CASSLAWTGGVSSYNEQFF. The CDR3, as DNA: TGCGCCAGCAGCTTGGCCTGGACAGGGGGCGTGAGCTCCTACAATGAGCAGTTCTTC.

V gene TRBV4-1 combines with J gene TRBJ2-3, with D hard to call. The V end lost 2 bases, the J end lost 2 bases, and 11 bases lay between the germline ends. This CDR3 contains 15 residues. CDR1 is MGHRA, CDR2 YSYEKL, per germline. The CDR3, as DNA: TGCGCCAGCAGCCAATACCCAGCCCACACAGATACGCAGTATTTT. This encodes CASSQYPAHTDTQYF.

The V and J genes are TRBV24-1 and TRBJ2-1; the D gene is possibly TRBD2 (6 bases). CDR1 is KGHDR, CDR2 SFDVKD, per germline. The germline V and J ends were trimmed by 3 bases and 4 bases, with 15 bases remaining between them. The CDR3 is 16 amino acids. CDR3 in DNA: TGTGCCACCAGTGATCCCCGCAAGGGGACTTACAATGAGCAGTTCTTC. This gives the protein CATSDPRKGTYNEQFF.

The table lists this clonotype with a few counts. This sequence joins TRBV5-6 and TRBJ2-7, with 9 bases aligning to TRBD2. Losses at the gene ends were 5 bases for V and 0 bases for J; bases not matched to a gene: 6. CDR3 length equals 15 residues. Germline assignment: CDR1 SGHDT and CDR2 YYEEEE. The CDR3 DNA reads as TGTGCCAGCAGGGCGGGGGGGCGCGGCTCCTACGAGCAGTACTTC. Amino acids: CASRAGGRGSYEQYF.

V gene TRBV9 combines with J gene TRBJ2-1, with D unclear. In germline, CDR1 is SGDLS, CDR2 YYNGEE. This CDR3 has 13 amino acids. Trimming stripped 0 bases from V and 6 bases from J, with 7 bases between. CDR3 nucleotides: TGTGCCAGCAGCGTAGGGTCTGGCAATGAGCAGTTCTTC. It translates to CASSVGSGNEQFF.

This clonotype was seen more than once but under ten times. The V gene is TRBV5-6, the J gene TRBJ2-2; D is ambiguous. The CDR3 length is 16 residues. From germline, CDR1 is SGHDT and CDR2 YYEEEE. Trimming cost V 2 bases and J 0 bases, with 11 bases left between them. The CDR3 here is CASSLALKANTGELFF. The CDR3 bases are TGTGCCAGCAGCTTAGCCCTGAAAGCGAACACCGGGGAGCTGTTTTTT.

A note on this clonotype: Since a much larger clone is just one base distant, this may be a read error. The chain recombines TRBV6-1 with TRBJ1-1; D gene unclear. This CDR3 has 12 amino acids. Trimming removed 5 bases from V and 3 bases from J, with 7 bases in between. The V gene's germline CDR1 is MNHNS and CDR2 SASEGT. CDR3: CASSRVDTEAFF. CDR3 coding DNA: TGTGCCAGCAGTCGGGTGGACACTGAAGCTTTCTTT.

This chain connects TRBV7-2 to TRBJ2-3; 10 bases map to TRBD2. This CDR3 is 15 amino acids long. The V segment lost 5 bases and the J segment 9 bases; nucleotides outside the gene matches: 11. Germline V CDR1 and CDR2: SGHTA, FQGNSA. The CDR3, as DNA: TGTGCCAGCAGCCCTCCGTGGGGGACTAGCGAAACGCAGTATTTT. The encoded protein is CASSPPWGTSETQYF. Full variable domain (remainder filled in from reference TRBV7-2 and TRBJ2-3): GAGVSQSPSNKVTEKGKDVELRCDPISGHTALYWYRQSLGQGLEFLIYFQGNSAPDKSGLPSDRFSAERTGGSVSTLTIQRTQQEDSAVYLCASSPPWGTSETQYFGPGTRLTVL.

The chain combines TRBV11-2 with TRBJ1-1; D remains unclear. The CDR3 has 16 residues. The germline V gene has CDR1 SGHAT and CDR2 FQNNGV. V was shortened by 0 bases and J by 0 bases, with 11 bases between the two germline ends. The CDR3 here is CASSLDSPELNTEAFF. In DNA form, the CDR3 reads TGTGCCAGCAGCTTAGATAGTCCAGAACTGAACACTGAAGCTTTCTTT.

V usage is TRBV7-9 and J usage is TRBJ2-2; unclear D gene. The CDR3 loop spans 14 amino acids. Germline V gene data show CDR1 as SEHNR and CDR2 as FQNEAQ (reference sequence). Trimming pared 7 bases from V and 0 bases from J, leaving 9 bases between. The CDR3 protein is CASTLAANTGELFF. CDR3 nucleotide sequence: TGTGCCAGCACCTTGGCCGCGAACACCGGGGAGCTGTTTTTT.

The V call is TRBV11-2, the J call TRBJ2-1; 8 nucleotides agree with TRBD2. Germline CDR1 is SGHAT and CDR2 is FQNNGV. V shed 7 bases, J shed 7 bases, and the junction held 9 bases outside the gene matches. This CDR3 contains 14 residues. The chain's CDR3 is CASTKSGSGNEQFF. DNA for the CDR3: TGTGCCAGCACCAAAAGCGGGAGTGGGAATGAGCAGTTCTTC.

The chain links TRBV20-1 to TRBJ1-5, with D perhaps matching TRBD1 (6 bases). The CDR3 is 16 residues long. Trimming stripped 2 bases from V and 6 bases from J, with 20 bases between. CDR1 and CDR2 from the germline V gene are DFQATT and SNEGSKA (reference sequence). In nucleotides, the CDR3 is TGCAGTGCTAGATTCACGGGGAGGGACATGGTTCAGCCCCAGCATTTT. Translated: CSARFTGRDMVQPQHF.

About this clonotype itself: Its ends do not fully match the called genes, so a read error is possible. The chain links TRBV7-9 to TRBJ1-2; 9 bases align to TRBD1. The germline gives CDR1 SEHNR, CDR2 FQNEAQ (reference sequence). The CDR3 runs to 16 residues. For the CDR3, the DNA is TGTGCCAGCAGCGTAGCCGGGACAGGGATTAGCTATGGCTACACCTTC. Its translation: CASSVAGTGISYGYTF. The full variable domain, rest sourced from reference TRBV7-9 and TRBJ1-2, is DTGVSQNPRHKITKRGQNVTFRCDPISEHNRLYWYRQTLGQGPEFLTYFQNEAQLEKSRLLSDRFSAERPKGSFSTLEIQRTEQGDSAMYLCASSVAGTGISYGYTFGSGTRLTVV.

CDR3 in DNA: TGCGCCAGCAGCTCCGTGACGGTCTATGGCTACACCTTC. It specifies CASSSVTVYGYTF. The rearrangement joins TRBV5-1 to TRBJ1-2; D is uncertain. With 3 bases removed from V and 4 bases from J, the gap between germline ends came to 10 bases. The CDR3 consists of 13 residues. The germline V gene encodes CDR1 SGHRS and CDR2 YFSETQ. Together with reference TRBV5-1 and TRBJ1-2, the CDR3 gives the full variable domain: KAGVTQTPRYLIKTRGQQVTLSCSPISGHRSVSWYQQTPGQGLQFLFEYFSETQRNKGNFPGRFSGRQFSNSRSEMNVSTLELGDSALYLCASSSVTVYGYTFGSGTRLTVV.

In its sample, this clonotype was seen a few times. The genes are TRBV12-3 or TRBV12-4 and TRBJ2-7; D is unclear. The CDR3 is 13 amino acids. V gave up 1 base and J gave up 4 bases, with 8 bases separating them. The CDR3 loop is CASSLGDRYEQYF. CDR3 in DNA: TGTGCCAGCAGTTTAGGCGATAGGTACGAGCAGTACTTC.

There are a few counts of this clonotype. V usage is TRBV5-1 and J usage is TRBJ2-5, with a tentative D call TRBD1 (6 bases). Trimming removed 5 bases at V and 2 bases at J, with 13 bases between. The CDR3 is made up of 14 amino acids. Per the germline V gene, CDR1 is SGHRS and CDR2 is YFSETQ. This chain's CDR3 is CASSSGQRQETQYF. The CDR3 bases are TGCGCCAGCAGTTCCGGACAGAGGCAAGAGACCCAGTACTTC.

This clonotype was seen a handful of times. The DNA for the CDR3 is TGTGCCAGCACCATAAGACAGGGGGGCACAGATACGCAGTATTTT. This codes for CASTIRQGGTDTQYF. The rearrangement joins TRBV28 to TRBJ2-3, with 9 bases aligning to TRBD1. The length of the CDR3 is 15 residues. The V and J ends lost 7 bases and 1 base, in that order; junction bases with no gene match: 6. CDR1 is MDHEN and CDR2 is SYDVKM in the germline V gene.

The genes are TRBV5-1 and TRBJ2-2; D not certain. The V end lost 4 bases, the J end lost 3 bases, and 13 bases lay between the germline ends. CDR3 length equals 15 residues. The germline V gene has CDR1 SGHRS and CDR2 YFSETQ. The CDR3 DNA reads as TGCGCCAGCAGCCCTAGGCCGACTGACACCGGGGAGCTGTTTTTT. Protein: CASSPRPTDTGELFF.

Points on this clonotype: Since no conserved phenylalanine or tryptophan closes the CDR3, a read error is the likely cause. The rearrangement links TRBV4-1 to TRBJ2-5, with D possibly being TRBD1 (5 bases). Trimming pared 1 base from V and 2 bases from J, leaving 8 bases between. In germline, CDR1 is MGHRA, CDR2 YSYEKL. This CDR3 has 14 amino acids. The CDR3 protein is CASSQVRTQETQYS. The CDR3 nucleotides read TGCGCCAGCAGCCAAGTCCGGACACAAGAGACCCAGTACTCC.

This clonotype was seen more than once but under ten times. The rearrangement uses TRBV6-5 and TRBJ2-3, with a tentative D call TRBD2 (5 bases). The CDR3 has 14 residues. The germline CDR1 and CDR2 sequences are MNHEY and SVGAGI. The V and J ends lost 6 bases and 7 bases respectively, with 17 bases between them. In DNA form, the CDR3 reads TGTGCCAGCAGCGAACTAGGGAGAATGAATACGCAGTATTTT. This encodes CASSELGRMNTQYF.